Each of the 17 T cell receptor beta chains below was sequenced from the same sample in a study of T cells after posttransplantation cyclophosphamide. Libraries were prepared by immunoSEQ multiplex PCR; TCRdb keeps only in-frame clonotypes and omits some of them. Of tens of thousands of clones in the sample, approximately 98% were seen once. The sample was naive CD8+ T cells sorted from PBMCs. Receptors were obtained from a man aged 35 to 55 in good health, CMV-negative, and a related stem cell transplant donor.

V gene TRBV7-9 combines with J gene TRBJ2-1; D perhaps matches TRBD2 (6 bases). Trimming pared 4 bases from V and 4 bases from J, leaving 11 bases between. The germline V gene has CDR1 SEHNR and CDR2 FQNEAQ (reference sequence). The CDR3 spans 14 residues. The CDR3 sequence is CASSSGSVYNEQFF. In nucleotides, the CDR3 is TGTGCCAGCAGCTCCGGGAGCGTTTACAATGAGCAGTTCTTC.

The chain combines TRBV27 with TRBJ2-3; TRBD2 matches at 10 bases. The CDR3 contains 13 residues. In germline, CDR1 is MNHEY, CDR2 SMNVEV (reference sequence). V was pared by 8 bases and J by 5 bases, with 4 bases of the junction left unmatched. The CDR3 reads CASQAGGVDTQYF. In DNA, the CDR3 is TGTGCCAGCCAAGCGGGAGGGGTAGATACGCAGTATTTT.

The gene calls are TRBV6-5 and TRBJ2-5, with 14 bases that match TRBD2. V trimming: 5 bases; J trimming: 4 bases; junction bases outside the gene matches: 3. The V gene's germline CDR1 is MNHEY and CDR2 SVGAGI. This CDR3 comprises 15 residues. DNA for the CDR3: TGTGCCAGCAGTGGACTAGCGGGAGGTGCAGAGACCCAGTACTTC. This codes for CASSGLAGGAETQYF.

This chain links TRBV29-1 with TRBJ1-1; TRBD1 might be the D (6 bases). The CDR3 runs to 17 residues. CDR1 SQVTM and CDR2 ANQGSEA come from the germline V gene. V shed 1 base and J shed 1 base, with 19 bases lying between them. This chain's CDR3 is CSVEAPFQGKANTEAFF. In DNA, the CDR3 is TGCAGCGTTGAAGCCCCCTTCCAGGGGAAAGCGAACACTGAAGCTTTCTTT.

The chain joins TRBV28 to TRBJ2-1; D is ambiguous. Deletions cut 2 bases from V and 5 bases from J, with 10 bases between. This CDR3 has 14 residues. Germline CDR1 is MDHEN and CDR2 is SYDVKM. The DNA for the CDR3 is TGTGCCAGCAGTTTAGGTACTCCGAACAATGAGCAGTTCTTC. This gives the protein CASSLGTPNNEQFF.

The V call is TRBV27, the J call TRBJ1-5; TRBD1 aligns across 7 bases. The CDR3 length is 15 residues. Per germline, CDR1 MNHEY and CDR2 SMNVEV (reference sequence). The V gene end was trimmed by 3 bases and the J gene end by 7 bases; junction bases not matched to a gene: 9. The CDR3 loop reads CASSLTGFARQPQHF. CDR3 in DNA: TGTGCCAGCAGTTTGACAGGGTTTGCGAGACAGCCCCAGCATTTT.

The chain has TRBV4-1 and TRBJ2-1, with 7 bases identical to TRBD2. Germline assignment: CDR1 MGHRA and CDR2 YSYEKL. The V and J ends lost 4 bases and 7 bases, in that order; junction bases with no gene match: 13. The CDR3 runs 16 residues. This CDR3 reads CASSPTMAGVLNEQFF. CDR3 in DNA: TGCGCCAGCAGCCCGACCATGGCGGGAGTATTAAATGAGCAGTTCTTC.

The chain carries TRBV30 and TRBJ2-7; D might be TRBD1 (6 bases). The CDR3 is 16 amino acids. Germline CDR1 and CDR2: GTSNPN and SVGIG (reference sequence). The germline V and J ends were trimmed by 3 bases and 0 bases, with 18 bases remaining between them. The DNA for the CDR3 is TGTGCCTGGAGAGCAATGACAGGCCCGAGCTCCTACGAGCAGTACTTC. Its translation is CAWRAMTGPSSYEQYF.

The rearrangement joins TRBV7-3 to TRBJ1-2, with a possible D match to TRBD1 (6 bases). Germline V gives CDR1 SGHTA, CDR2 FQGTGA. This CDR3 spans 13 amino acids. V lost 1 base, J lost 7 bases, and 10 bases lay in between. DNA for the CDR3: TGTGCCAGCAGCTTAAGTGGGGGCGGTGGCTACACCTTC. Translation: CASSLSGGGGYTF. Combining the CDR3 with reference TRBV7-3 and TRBJ1-2 gives the whole variable domain GAGVSQTPSNKVTEKGKYVELRCDPISGHTALYWYRQSLGQGPEFLIYFQGTGAADDSGLPNDRFFAVRPEGSVSTLKIQRTERGDSAVYLCASSLSGGGGYTFGSGTRLTVV.

The chain recombines TRBV13 with TRBJ2-2, with 9 bases matching TRBD2. Germline V lookup: CDR1 PRHDT, CDR2 FYEKMQ (reference sequence). CDR3 length: 16 amino acids. Losses at the gene ends were 0 bases for V and 4 bases for J; bases not matched to a gene: 3. The CDR3 sequence is CASSLGNSGSTGELFF. The CDR3 nucleotides are TGTGCCAGCAGCTTAGGAAATAGCGGGAGCACCGGGGAGCTGTTTTTT.

The rearrangement joins TRBV28 to TRBJ1-1; a possible D gene is TRBD1 (6 bases). The CDR3 has 16 amino acids. Trimming took off 4 bases at V and 6 bases at J, with 21 bases between the two ends. Germline V gene data show CDR1 as MDHEN and CDR2 as SYDVKM. The CDR3 sequence: CASSSYPGGGNPEAFF. The CDR3 DNA follows: TGTGCCAGCAGTTCATATCCGGGCGGGGGCAACCCTGAAGCTTTCTTT.

The chain uses TRBV2 and TRBJ2-7; 8 bases map to TRBD1. With V trimmed by 7 bases and J by 0 bases, 2 bases remained unmatched. Germline V gene lookup returns CDR1 SNHLY and CDR2 FYNNEI. The CDR3 is 13 residues long. The CDR3 here is CASNDRGSYEQYF. CDR3 in DNA: TGTGCCAGCAATGACAGGGGCTCCTACGAGCAGTACTTC.

This chain links TRBV2 with TRBJ2-6; a weak D match, TRBD1 (5 bases). Germline V gene lookup returns CDR1 SNHLY and CDR2 FYNNEI. The V gene lost 8 bases and the J gene lost 3 bases, with 17 bases spanning the gap. CDR3 length equals 16 residues. In nucleotides, the CDR3 is TGTGCCAGCGGGTGGTCAGGGAAGGATGGGGCCAACGTCCTGACTTTC. It encodes CASGWSGKDGANVLTF.

The rearrangement links TRBV23-1 to TRBJ1-1, with D tentatively TRBD1 (6 bases). TRBV23-1 is assigned to the ORF class and has an uncertain function. The CDR3 is made up of 16 amino acids. Trimming removed 0 bases at V and 1 base at J, with 12 bases between. CDR3 sequence reads: CASSQSMGHGNTEAFF. CDR3 sequence (DNA): TGCGCCAGCAGTCAATCAATGGGACACGGGAACACTGAAGCTTTCTTT.

This chain links TRBV27 with TRBJ1-5; 8 bases are shared with TRBD1. Unmatched junction bases numbered 7, after V lost 5 bases and J lost 1 base. The CDR3 spans 16 residues. Germline assignment: CDR1 MNHEY and CDR2 SMNVEV (reference sequence). CDR3 sequence reads: CASSTRTGLSNQPQHF. The CDR3 nucleotides read TGTGCCAGCAGTACACGGACAGGGTTGAGCAATCAGCCCCAGCATTTT.

The rearrangement joins TRBV6-1 to TRBJ1-5; 8 bases are shared with TRBD1. The CDR3 extends over 14 amino acids. The ends lost 8 bases at V and 3 bases at J; junction bases unmatched: 6. Germline lookup yields CDR1 MNHNS and CDR2 SASEGT. The CDR3 nucleotides are TGTGCCAGCTGGCGGACAGGGAACAATCAGCCCCAGCATTTT. Encoded protein: CASWRTGNNQPQHF.

This chain links TRBV28 with TRBJ2-2; tentative D call: TRBD2 (5 bases). V was trimmed by 2 bases and J by 2 bases, leaving 6 bases between them. This CDR3 is 14 amino acids long. CDR1 is MDHEN and CDR2 is SYDVKM in the germline V gene. In nucleotides, the CDR3 is TGTGCCAGCAGTTTAGGAGGAAACACCGGGGAGCTGTTTTTT. This codes for CASSLGGNTGELFF.